This T cell receptor beta chain originates from a study of vaccination and CD4 T cells after COVID-19 (dated by TCRdb to 2021 to 2024). Context from the whole study: Convalescent patients had a positive SARS-CoV-2 result on nasal swab PCR, and of these patients, fewer than ten had mild disease and one had severe disease. In the convalescent cohort there were six males and four females, among whom were two Hispanic individuals, seven Caucasians, two Asians and one multiracial person. Post-COVID blood samples were collected from convalescent patients a median of approximately 93 days after diagnosis, with a range of about 35 to 180 days. In control cultures, a CEFX viral epitope pool was used as positive control, an HIV-1 Nef peptide pool was used as negative control, or no peptide was added. In around ten COVID-19 convalescent patients and several infection-naive healthy vaccine recipients, the spike-specific CD4+ TCR repertoire before mRNA vaccination was compared with the repertoire after mRNA vaccination. Two doses of either the Pfizer-BioNTech BNT162b2 vaccine (n=8) or the Moderna mRNA-1273 vaccine (n=2) were administered to participants. The cultures were stimulated with overlapping spike peptide pools from SARS-CoV-2 and from the common cold coronaviruses HCoV-NL63, HCoV-OC43 and HCoV-229E. Post-vaccine blood samples were taken a median of about 77 days after the second vaccine dose, with a range of about 13 to 250 days. Study-level results and caveats: Only a relatively small number of convalescent patients were included in the study, and early timepoints following natural infection were not analyzed. Of the vaccine-specific clones in convalescent patients, 304 of 307, or nearly all, reacted only to SARS-CoV-2 spike and did not cross-react with common cold coronaviruses. An increase in the median number of SARS-CoV-2-reactive clonotypes from 20 to 25 after infection to a few dozen after vaccination was observed, but the change was not found to be significant. Among convalescent patients, a median around 86% of the SARS-CoV-2-reactive clones seen after vaccination appeared only after vaccination, which suggests priming specific to the vaccine.

Library creation used PCR. DNA from cultured CD4+ T cells underwent TCR sequencing with the Oncomine TCR Beta short-read assay at the Johns Hopkins FTIC core. Genomic DNA was extracted from the cultured CD4+ T cells with the QIAamp micro DNA kit. Oncomine TCR Beta libraries from cultured CD4+ T cells were pooled with unique dual indexes and sequenced on an Illumina iSeq 100. In the authors' own workflow: Non-productive sequences were removed, and CDR3s not starting with C, not ending with F or W, or shorter than 7 amino acids were discarded. The MANAFEST web application identified antigen-specific clonotypes by comparing peptide-stimulated wells against reference wells and other culture wells. For a clone to be called positive, the clone needed an FDR below 0.05, an odds ratio above 5, and a productive frequency above 0.1% in at least two of three replicate wells. Cross-reactive clonotypes were defined as significantly expanded in both SARS-CoV-2 spike wells and at least one common cold coronavirus spike condition. Using R version 3.6.1, CDR3 homology was evaluated through Levenshtein distances (stringdist) along with unrooted phylogenetic trees (ape). TCRdb redid the processing of the public reads, applying fastp at Q25 and MiXCR, and retained in-frame beta chains. Identical CDR3 protein sequences are pooled into one entry, listed with their most common genes and DNA. The V and J calls here are based on TCRdb, not the publication. In all, the sample holds about 14,000 distinct CDR3 sequences, and roughly a third of those were seen once. Roughly 10% of the sample is held by the ten biggest clonotypes.

The sample holds a few counts of this clonotype. Its antigen is unknown. Base qualities are not provided; no much larger clone lies one nucleotide away. A distance of 23 bases separates the germline ends of V and J, which lose 8 bases and 6 bases respectively. CDR1 and CDR2, looked up from the germline V gene, are MNHEY and SVGEGT. The CDR3 covers 16 residues, taking in both the cysteine and the phenylalanine. Only the CDR3 DNA is retained, 48 bases long and in frame from the first base. In the paper's terms, the treatment or condition label means: approximately 11-day PBMC culture with coronavirus spike peptide pools or control peptides (ViraFEST assay). The ViraFEST assay, used in the study, expanded antigen-specific T cells with peptide pools and then identified the expanded clonotypes through TCR sequencing. The convalescent patients' positive SARS-CoV-2 PCR tests were from March to December 2020, which was before the Alpha, Beta and Delta variants emerged in the United States. Each well held about 1.8 million PBMCs cultured with around 10 ug/ml peptide pools in IMDM containing 5% human AB serum and 7.5 to 10 IU/ml IL-2. Half of the culture medium was replaced with fresh IL-2-containing medium on days 3 and 7. Once the cells had been in culture for roughly 11 days, the EasySep CD4+ T cell isolation kit was used to isolate CD4+ T cells by negative selection. Ficoll-Paque Plus gradient centrifugation was used to isolate PBMCs from whole blood, and the isolated PBMCs were then either used fresh or cryopreserved at -140C. Culture conditions were generally each tested in triplicate wells.

This TCR came from a human donor who had recovered from COVID-19. The chain links TRBV6-2 or TRBV6-3 with TRBJ1-5; D gene: possibly TRBD1, on 5 matching bases. The source was CD4+ T cells from blood, cultured in vitro, collected after SARS-CoV-2 vaccination. The nucleotide sequence is given as TGTGCCAGCCGATCCGAGAGAATGGGGCCTGGTCAGCCCCAGCATTTT. Its translation is CASRSERMGPGQPQHF.